This T cell receptor (beta chain) stems from a study of control samples from healthy donors and cancer patients. The junction had 20 bases not matched to a gene; V was cut back by 2 bases and J by 6 bases. This CDR3 contains 19 residues. Germline V gene data show CDR1 as KGHSH and CDR2 as LQKENI. The sample holds one count of this clone. Sequenced by immunoSEQ multiplex PCR; TCRdb stores in-frame clones only, minus some. The data contain over 100,000 clones, 80% to 95% of them singletons. Sequencing used blood. This TCR derives from a man aged 18 to 29 in good health. This sequence joins TRBV18 and TRBJ2-3; TRBD1 matches at 7 bases. DNA of the CDR3: TGTGCCAGCTCACCAGATTTCGGACAGGATCCCGATCTTAGGGATACGCAGTATTTT. Translated: CASSPDFGQDPDLRDTQYF.